This T cell receptor (beta chain) came from a study of lymphopenia after photon versus proton radiotherapy. Sequenced by immunoSEQ multiplex PCR; TCRdb stores in-frame clones only, minus some. Here the sample spans 60,000 to 75,000 clones, around 88% being singletons. V lost 2 bases to trimming and J lost 1 base, with 11 bases between them. CDR1 is SGHRS, CDR2 YFSETQ, per germline. The CDR3 is 15 amino acids. The receptor comes from a middle-aged man with gastric cancer. Source: peripheral blood, taken from a patient treated with photon-based radiotherapy. The chain has TRBV5-1 and TRBJ2-3; D unclear. As DNA, the CDR3 is TGCGCCAGCAGCTTCCAGTCACAGCGCACAGATACGCAGTATTTT. Its protein is CASSFQSQRTDTQYF.